Below are 18 T cell receptor beta chains sequenced from a single sample in a study of cytomegalovirus exposure and HLA in healthy donors. Primers for the PCR totalled 60 Vbeta and 13 Jbeta. Measured with immunoSEQ multiplex PCR; TCRdb has only the in-frame clones, and not every one. The sample has about 160,000 clones; approximately 80% are singletons. The material sequenced was PBMCs. Receptor source: a woman aged 40-49 years in good health and CMV-seropositive.

The rearrangement uses TRBV30 and TRBJ1-1; weak D call: TRBD1 (6 bases). This CDR3 region has 15 residues. Germline values: CDR1 GTSNPN, CDR2 SVGIG (reference sequence). Trimming pared 2 bases from V and 0 bases from J, leaving 13 bases between. DNA of the CDR3: TGTGCCTGGAGTAGGGGGACGGGCTTGAACACTGAAGCTTTCTTT. Amino acids: CAWSRGTGLNTEAFF.

The J gene is TRBJ2-7, the V gene TRBV4-1; D might be TRBD2 (5 bases). This CDR3 contains 16 residues. Trimming cost V 2 bases and J 3 bases, with 17 bases left between them. Germline lookup yields CDR1 MGHRA and CDR2 YSYEKL. The CDR3 bases are TGCGCCAGCAGCCAATTGCCAGGACCGGGAATCTACGAGCAGTACTTC. Translation gives CASSQLPGPGIYEQYF.

This clone was seen only once. The rearrangement uses TRBV4-3 and TRBJ2-1, with 10 bases matching TRBD2. Losses at the gene ends were 0 bases for V and 2 bases for J; bases not matched to a gene: 4. Germline loops: CDR1 LGHNA, CDR2 YSLEER. The CDR3 length is 17 residues. CDR3 DNA sequence: TGCGCCAGCAGCCAAGATCGACTAGCGGGCGCCTACAATGAGCAGTTCTTC. Amino acids: CASSQDRLAGAYNEQFF.

The chain uses TRBV9 and TRBJ2-3, with D possibly matching TRBD1 (6 bases). Trimming shortened V by 4 bases and J by 2 bases, and 14 bases separated the two germline ends. CDR1 and CDR2 (germline): SGDLS, YYNGEE. CDR3 size: 15 residues. The CDR3 here is CASSPGTLITDTQYF. The CDR3 DNA reads as TGTGCCAGCAGCCCAGGGACACTAATCACAGATACGCAGTATTTT.

The chain has TRBV4-3 and TRBJ2-7, with D unresolved. Germline values: CDR1 LGHNA, CDR2 YSLEER. The V end was cut by 0 bases, the J end by 6 bases, with 9 bases between. The CDR3 covers 13 residues. CDR3: CASSQEVWAEQYF. The CDR3 DNA reads TGCGCCAGCAGCCAAGAGGTGTGGGCCGAGCAGTACTTC.

This chain uses TRBV30 with TRBJ1-4, with TRBD1 identical over 7 bases. The germline gives CDR1 GTSNPN, CDR2 SVGIG (reference sequence). V shed 4 bases, J shed 4 bases, and the junction held 3 bases outside the gene matches. This CDR3 has 13 amino acids. Written as DNA, the CDR3 is TGTGCCTGGAACCGGGACAGTAATGAAAAACTGTTTTTT. This gives the protein CAWNRDSNEKLFF.

CDR3 coding DNA: TGTGCCATCAAGCCGGGACAGGGAGGCTATGGCTACACCTTC. Protein: CAIKPGQGGYGYTF. The rearrangement uses TRBV10-3 and TRBJ1-2; 9 bases map to TRBD1. Germline values: CDR1 ENHRY, CDR2 SYGVKD. Trimming took 7 bases from V and 4 from J; bases not matched to a gene: 7. CDR3 length: 14 amino acids.

V usage is TRBV4-3 and J usage is TRBJ2-7; D unresolved. CDR1 is LGHNA and CDR2 is YSLEER in the germline V gene. The ends were cut back, 4 bases at V and 3 bases at J, with 13 bases in the middle. This CDR3 has 14 amino acids. CDR3 nucleotides: TGCGCCAGCAGCCCCCGACAAGAAAGCTACGAGCAGTACTTC. Its protein product is CASSPRQESYEQYF.

The chain has TRBV7-2 and TRBJ2-1; a weak D match, TRBD1 (6 bases). Trimming removed 1 base from V and 9 bases from J, with 16 bases in between. This CDR3 contains 15 residues. Germline assignment: CDR1 SGHTA and CDR2 FQGNSA. The DNA for the CDR3 is TGTGCCAGCAGCTTAGAAACGGCAGGGGCGTCTGAGCAGTTCTTC. It yields the protein CASSLETAGASEQFF.

The rearrangement joins TRBV7-2 to TRBJ1-3, with D perhaps matching TRBD1 (5 bases). This CDR3 region has 16 residues. Germline V gene data show CDR1 as SGHTA and CDR2 as FQGNSA. V was clipped by 1 base and J by 0 bases, with 10 bases between them. CDR3 loop: CASSLGQITSGNTIYF. CDR3 bases: TGTGCCAGCAGCTTAGGACAGATAACCTCTGGAAACACCATATATTTT.

The gene calls are TRBV29-1 and TRBJ1-2; TRBD1 agrees at 8 bases. The CDR3 is 14 residues long. The J segment lost 0 bases and the V segment lost 4 bases, leaving 4 bases of the junction unmatched. CDR1 is SQVTM and CDR2 is ANQGSEA in the germline V gene. The CDR3 spells CSVVRQGTNYGYTF. CDR3 nucleotides: TGCAGCGTTGTGAGACAGGGGACTAACTATGGCTACACCTTC.

V usage is TRBV6-5 and J usage is TRBJ1-5; weak D call: TRBD1 (5 bases). This CDR3 region has 16 residues. Germline V lookup: CDR1 MNHEY, CDR2 SVGAGI. The germline V and J ends were trimmed by 0 bases and 4 bases, with 13 bases remaining between them. CDR3 sequence: CASSYSVWGGNQPQHF. CDR3 sequence (DNA): TGTGCCAGCAGTTACTCGGTATGGGGGGGAAATCAGCCCCAGCATTTT.

This rearrangement joins TRBV6-1 to TRBJ2-5; 12 bases fit TRBD2. Germline CDR1 reads MNHNS; CDR2 reads SASEGT. After removal of 1 base from V and 7 bases from J, the junction contained 4 bases not matched to a gene. The CDR3 loop spans 15 amino acids. The CDR3 here is CASSEELAGGRTQYF. CDR3 coding DNA: TGTGCCAGCAGTGAAGAACTAGCGGGGGGACGGACCCAGTACTTC.

This rearrangement joins TRBV28 to TRBJ1-2; D might be TRBD1 (6 bases). This CDR3 region has 15 residues. The germline V gene has CDR1 MDHEN and CDR2 SYDVKM. V was pared by 5 bases and J by 8 bases, with 21 bases between. The CDR3 DNA sequence: TGTGCCAGCAGTCCCATCACAGGGACCGGGTTCGGCTACACCTTC. Its translation is CASSPITGTGFGYTF.

The V gene is TRBV5-1, the J gene TRBJ1-1, with TRBD1 matching 9 bases. Germline V lookup: CDR1 SGHRS, CDR2 YFSETQ. The length of the CDR3 is 17 residues. The V segment lost 0 bases and the J segment 0 bases; nucleotides outside the gene matches: 6. The CDR3: CASSLVGTGSMNTEAFF. The DNA of the CDR3 is TGCGCCAGCAGCTTGGTAGGGACAGGGTCTATGAACACTGAAGCTTTCTTT.

This clone has more than one count but fewer than ten. This chain connects TRBV30 to TRBJ1-3; 9 nucleotides align to TRBD1. This CDR3 spans 19 amino acids. J was trimmed by 0 bases and V by 4 bases; bases with no gene match: 16. The V gene's germline CDR1 is GTSNPN and CDR2 SVGIG (reference sequence). Written as DNA, the CDR3 is TGTGCCTGGATCCCCGGGACAGGGCCCAAATTTTTCTCTGGAAACACCATATATTTT. It encodes CAWIPGTGPKFFSGNTIYF.

DNA of the CDR3: TGCGCCAGCAGCCAAGACTGGAAGGGGAATCAGCCCCAGCATTTT. It is translated as CASSQDWKGNQPQHF. The chain is built from TRBV4-3 and TRBJ1-5, with D perhaps TRBD1 (5 bases). Trimming left V 0 bases short and J 4 bases short, with 10 bases between. The CDR3 sequence is 15 residues long. Germline values: CDR1 LGHNA, CDR2 YSLEER.

This chain joins TRBV2 and TRBJ2-7, with unresolved D. Trimming took off 0 bases at V and 2 bases at J, with 8 bases between the two ends. CDR1 and CDR2 from the germline V gene are SNHLY and FYNNEI. CDR3 length: 14 residues. The DNA for the CDR3 is TGTGCCAGCAGTGAAGCGCTTACAGCCTACGAGCAGTACTTC. It translates to CASSEALTAYEQYF.